This T cell receptor beta chain was profiled in a study of CD8 T cells in ankylosing spondylitis. The TCR beta libraries were generated through quantitative 5'-RACE incorporating molecular barcodes. TCRdb re-called the 5' RACE reads through MiXCR, storing one row per CDR3 protein. The top ten hold around 33% of the sample, which has approximately 16,000 distinct CDR3 sequences, 7.5% to 9.5% seen once. V was clipped by 7 bases and J by 2 bases, with 9 bases between them. The CDR3 length is 13 residues. CDR1 MDHEN and CDR2 SYDVKM come from the germline V gene. The J gene is TRBJ2-1, the V gene TRBV28, with unresolved D. Sequencing was performed on blood. This TCR was recovered from a male donor with ankylosing spondylitis or in good health (not recorded which). CDR3 in DNA: TGTGCCAGCATGGGTGTGGCCTACAATGAGCAGTTCTTC. Amino acid sequence: CASMGVAYNEQFF.